Sequencing of this T cell receptor (beta chain) was carried out in a study of OX40 agonist ivuxolimab in advanced cancers. Study information: In this cohort, patients received ivuxolimab, an agonistic anti-OX40 (CD134) antibody. Patient treatment consisted of intravenous ivuxolimab administration every 2 weeks at 0.01 to 10 mg/kg. Whole-study findings and limits: Clonal expansion by week 6 occurred in CD4+ and CD8+ blood T cells (at 0.1 to 3.0 mg/kg).

Any history of autoimmune disease or systemic immunosuppression disqualified patients. Germline CDR1 reads MDHEN; CDR2 reads SYDVKM. CDR3 length equals 18 residues. Trimming took 5 bases from V and 0 from J; bases not matched to a gene: 8. Only in-frame clones appear in the TCRdb table, and some are missing; sequencing was by immunoSEQ multiplex PCR. The profile shows approximately 10,000 clones, around 78% of them singletons. Turning to this clone: Its antigen remains unidentified.

This TCR derives from an adult with an advanced solid tumor such as melanoma, head and neck, liver or kidney cancer. This specimen consisted of CD4+ or CD8+ T cells sorted from blood, obtained in a trial of the OX40 agonist ivuxolimab. The chain carries TRBV28 and TRBJ2-6; 9 bases agree with TRBD1. The CDR3 DNA reads as TGTGCCAGCAGTCCACTCGGACAGGGGCGCTCTGGGGCCAACGTCCTGACTTTC. Its protein is CASSPLGQGRSGANVLTF.